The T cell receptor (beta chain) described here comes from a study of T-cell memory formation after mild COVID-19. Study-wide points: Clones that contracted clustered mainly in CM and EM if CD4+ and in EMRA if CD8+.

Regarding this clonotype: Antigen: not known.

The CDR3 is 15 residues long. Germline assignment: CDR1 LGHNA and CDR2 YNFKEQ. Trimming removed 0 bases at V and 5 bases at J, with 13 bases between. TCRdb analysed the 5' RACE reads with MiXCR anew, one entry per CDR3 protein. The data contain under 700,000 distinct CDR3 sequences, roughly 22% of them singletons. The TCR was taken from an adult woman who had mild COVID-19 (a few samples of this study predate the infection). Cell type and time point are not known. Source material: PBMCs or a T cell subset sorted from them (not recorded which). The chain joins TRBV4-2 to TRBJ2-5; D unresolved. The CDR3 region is CASSQDTRPLETQYF. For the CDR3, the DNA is TGTGCCAGCAGCCAAGATACACGGCCTCTGGAGACCCAGTACTTC.